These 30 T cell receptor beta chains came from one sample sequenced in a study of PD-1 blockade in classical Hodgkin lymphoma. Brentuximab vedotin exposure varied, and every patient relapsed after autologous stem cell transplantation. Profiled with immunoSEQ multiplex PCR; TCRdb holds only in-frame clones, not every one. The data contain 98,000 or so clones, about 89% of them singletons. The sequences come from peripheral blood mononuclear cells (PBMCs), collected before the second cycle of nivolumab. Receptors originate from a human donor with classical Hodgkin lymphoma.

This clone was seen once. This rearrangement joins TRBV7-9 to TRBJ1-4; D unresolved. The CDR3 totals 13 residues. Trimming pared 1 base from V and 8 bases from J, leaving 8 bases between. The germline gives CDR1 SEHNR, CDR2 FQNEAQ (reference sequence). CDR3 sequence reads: CASSLVGEEKLFF. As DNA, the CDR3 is TGTGCCAGCAGCTTAGTTGGCGAAGAAAAACTGTTTTTT.

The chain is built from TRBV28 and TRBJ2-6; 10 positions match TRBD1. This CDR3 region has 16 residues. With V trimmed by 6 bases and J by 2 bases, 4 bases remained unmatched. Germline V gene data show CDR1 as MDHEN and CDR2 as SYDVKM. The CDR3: CASSSGTGAGANVLTF. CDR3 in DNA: TGTGCCAGCAGCTCCGGGACAGGGGCTGGGGCCAACGTCCTGACTTTC.

CDR3 protein: CASSSEAGVVKTQYF. CDR3 bases: TGCGCCAGCAGTAGTGAGGCGGGAGTGGTAAAGACCCAGTACTTC. The chain carries TRBV5-1 and TRBJ2-5; 7 bases line up with TRBD2. J gave up 6 bases and V 5 bases, and 13 bases lay outside the gene matches. Germline lookup yields CDR1 SGHRS and CDR2 YFSETQ. The CDR3 totals 15 residues.

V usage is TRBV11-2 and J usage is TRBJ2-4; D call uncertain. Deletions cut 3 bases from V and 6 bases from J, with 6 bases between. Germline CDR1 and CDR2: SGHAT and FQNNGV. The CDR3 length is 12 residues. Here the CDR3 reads CASSLTGNIQYF. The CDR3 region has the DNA TGTGCCAGCAGCTTGACGGGAAACATTCAGTACTTC.

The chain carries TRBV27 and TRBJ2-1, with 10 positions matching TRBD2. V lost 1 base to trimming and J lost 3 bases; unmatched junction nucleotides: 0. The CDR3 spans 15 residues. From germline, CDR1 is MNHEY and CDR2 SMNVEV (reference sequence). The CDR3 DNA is TGTGCCAGCAGTTTATGGACTAGCGGCTACAATGAGCAGTTCTTC. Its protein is CASSLWTSGYNEQFF.

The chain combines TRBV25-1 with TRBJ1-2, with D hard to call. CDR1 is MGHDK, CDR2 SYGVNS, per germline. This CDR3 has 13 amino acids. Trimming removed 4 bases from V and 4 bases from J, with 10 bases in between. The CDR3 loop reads CASSATATYGYTF. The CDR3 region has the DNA TGTGCCAGCAGTGCCACAGCCACCTATGGCTACACCTTC.

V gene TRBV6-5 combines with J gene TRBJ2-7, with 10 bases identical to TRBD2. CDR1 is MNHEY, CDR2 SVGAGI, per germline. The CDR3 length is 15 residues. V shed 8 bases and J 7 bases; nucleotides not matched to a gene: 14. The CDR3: CASRPASGSRFEQYF. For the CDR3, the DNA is TGTGCCAGCCGCCCGGCTAGCGGGAGTCGTTTTGAGCAGTACTTC.

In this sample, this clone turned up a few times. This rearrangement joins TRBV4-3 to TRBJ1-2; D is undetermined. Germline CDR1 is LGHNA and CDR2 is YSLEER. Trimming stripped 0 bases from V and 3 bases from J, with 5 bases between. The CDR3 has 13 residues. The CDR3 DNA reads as TGCGCCAGCAGCCAAGACCGAGACTATGGCTACACCTTC. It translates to CASSQDRDYGYTF.

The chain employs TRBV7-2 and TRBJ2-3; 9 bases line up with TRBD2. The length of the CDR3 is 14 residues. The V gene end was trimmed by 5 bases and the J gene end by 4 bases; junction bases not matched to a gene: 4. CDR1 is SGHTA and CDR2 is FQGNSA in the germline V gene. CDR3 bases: TGTGCCAGCAGCGACCGGACTAGCGCAGATACGCAGTATTTT. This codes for CASSDRTSADTQYF.

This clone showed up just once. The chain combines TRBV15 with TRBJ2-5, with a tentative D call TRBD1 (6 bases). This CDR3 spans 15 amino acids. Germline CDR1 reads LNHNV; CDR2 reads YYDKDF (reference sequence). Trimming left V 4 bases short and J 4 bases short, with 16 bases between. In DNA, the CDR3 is TGTGCCACCAGCACAGGGGACGGGGCGGGAGAGACCCAGTACTTC. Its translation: CATSTGDGAGETQYF.

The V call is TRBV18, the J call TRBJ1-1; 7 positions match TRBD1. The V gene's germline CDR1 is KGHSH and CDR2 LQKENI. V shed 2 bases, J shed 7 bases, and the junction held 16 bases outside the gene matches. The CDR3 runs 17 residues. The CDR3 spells CASSPYKGIGGVNEAFF. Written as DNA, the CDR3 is TGTGCCAGCTCACCATATAAAGGTATAGGGGGCGTGAATGAAGCTTTCTTT. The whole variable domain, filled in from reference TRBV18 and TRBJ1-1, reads NAGVMQNPRHLVRRRGQEARLRCSPMKGHSHVYWYRQLPEEGLKFMVYLQKENIIDESGMPKERFSAEFPKEGPSILRIQQVVRGDSAAYFCASSPYKGIGGVNEAFFGQGTRLTVV.

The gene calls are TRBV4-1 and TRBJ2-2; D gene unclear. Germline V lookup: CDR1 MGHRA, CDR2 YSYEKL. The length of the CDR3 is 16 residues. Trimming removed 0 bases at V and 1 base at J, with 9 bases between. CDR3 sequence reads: CASSQEGSRNTGELFF. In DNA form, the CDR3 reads TGCGCCAGCAGCCAAGAAGGCAGCAGGAACACCGGGGAGCTGTTTTTT.

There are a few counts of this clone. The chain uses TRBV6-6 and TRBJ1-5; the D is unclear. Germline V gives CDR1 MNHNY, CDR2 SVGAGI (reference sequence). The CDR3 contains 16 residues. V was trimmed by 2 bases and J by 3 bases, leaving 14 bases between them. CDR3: CASSYGQATYNQPQHF. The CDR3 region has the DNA TGTGCCAGCAGTTACGGGCAGGCGACCTACAATCAGCCCCAGCATTTT.

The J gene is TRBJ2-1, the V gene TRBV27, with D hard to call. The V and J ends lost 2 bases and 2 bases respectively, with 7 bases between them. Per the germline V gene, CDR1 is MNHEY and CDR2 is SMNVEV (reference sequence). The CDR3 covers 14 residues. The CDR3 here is CASSLAFTYNEQFF. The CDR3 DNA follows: TGTGCCAGCAGTTTAGCGTTCACCTACAATGAGCAGTTCTTC.

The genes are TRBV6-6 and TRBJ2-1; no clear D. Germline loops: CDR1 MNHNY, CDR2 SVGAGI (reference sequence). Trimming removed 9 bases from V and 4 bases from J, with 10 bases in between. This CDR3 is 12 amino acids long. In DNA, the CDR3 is TGTGCCAGTAAGACTGGGTACAATGAGCAGTTCTTC. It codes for CASKTGYNEQFF.

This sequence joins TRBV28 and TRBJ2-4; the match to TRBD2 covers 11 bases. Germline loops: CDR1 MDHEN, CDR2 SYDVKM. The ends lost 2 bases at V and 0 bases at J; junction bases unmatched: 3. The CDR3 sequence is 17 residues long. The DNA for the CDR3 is TGTGCCAGCAGTTTAACTAGCGGGAGCAGAGCCAAAAACATTCAGTACTTC. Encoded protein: CASSLTSGSRAKNIQYF.

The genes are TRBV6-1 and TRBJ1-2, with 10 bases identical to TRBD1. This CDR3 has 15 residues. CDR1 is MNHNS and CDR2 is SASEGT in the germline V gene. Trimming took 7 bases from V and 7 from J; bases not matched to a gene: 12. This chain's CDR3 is CASTTGGQGFGGYTF. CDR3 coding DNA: TGTGCCAGCACCACTGGGGGACAGGGGTTTGGTGGCTACACCTTC.

DNA of the CDR3: TGTGCCAGCTCCCCTCGACAGCTCGCTAATGAAAAACTGTTTTTT. Residues: CASSPRQLANEKLFF. The chain has TRBV18 and TRBJ1-4, with D maybe TRBD1 (5 bases). CDR1 KGHSH and CDR2 LQKENI come from the germline V gene. Trimming took off 6 bases at V and 3 bases at J, with 14 bases between the two ends. The CDR3 loop spans 15 amino acids. The whole variable domain, filled in from reference TRBV18 and TRBJ1-4, reads NAGVMQNPRHLVRRRGQEARLRCSPMKGHSHVYWYRQLPEEGLKFMVYLQKENIIDESGMPKERFSAEFPKEGPSILRIQQVVRGDSAAYFCASSPRQLANEKLFFGSGTQLSVL.

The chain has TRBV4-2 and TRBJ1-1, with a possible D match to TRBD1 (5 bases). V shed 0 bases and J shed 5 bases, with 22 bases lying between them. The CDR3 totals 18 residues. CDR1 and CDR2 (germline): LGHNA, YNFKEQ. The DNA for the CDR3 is TGTGCCAGCAGCCAAGAGTACTATACAGGACGGGCAAGAACTGAAGCTTTCTTT. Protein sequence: CASSQEYYTGRARTEAFF.

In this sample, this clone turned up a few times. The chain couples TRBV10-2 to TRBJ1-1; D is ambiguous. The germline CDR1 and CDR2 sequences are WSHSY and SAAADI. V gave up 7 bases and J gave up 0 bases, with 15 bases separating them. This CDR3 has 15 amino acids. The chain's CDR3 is CASTKGRVLNTEAFF. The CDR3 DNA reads TGCGCCAGCACCAAGGGAAGGGTTTTGAACACTGAAGCTTTCTTT.

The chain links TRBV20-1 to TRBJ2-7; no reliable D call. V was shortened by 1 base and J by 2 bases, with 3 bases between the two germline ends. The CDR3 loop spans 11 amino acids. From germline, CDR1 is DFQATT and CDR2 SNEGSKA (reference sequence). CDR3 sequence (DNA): TGCAGTGCTAGAGGTCCCTACGAGCAGTACTTC. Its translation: CSARGPYEQYF.

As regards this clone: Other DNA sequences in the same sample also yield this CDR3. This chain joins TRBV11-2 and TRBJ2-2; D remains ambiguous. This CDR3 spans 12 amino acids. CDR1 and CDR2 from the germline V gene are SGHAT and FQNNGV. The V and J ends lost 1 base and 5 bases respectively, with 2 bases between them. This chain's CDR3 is CASSLGTGELFF. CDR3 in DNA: TGTGCCAGCAGCTTAGGGACCGGGGAGCTGTTTTTT.

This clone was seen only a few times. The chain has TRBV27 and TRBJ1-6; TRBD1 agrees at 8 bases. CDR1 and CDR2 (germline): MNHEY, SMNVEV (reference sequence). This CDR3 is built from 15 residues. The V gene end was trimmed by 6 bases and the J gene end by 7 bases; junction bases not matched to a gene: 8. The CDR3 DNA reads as TGTGCCAGCAGCTCCCACGGACAGGGAAATTCACCCCTCCACTTT. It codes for CASSSHGQGNSPLHF.

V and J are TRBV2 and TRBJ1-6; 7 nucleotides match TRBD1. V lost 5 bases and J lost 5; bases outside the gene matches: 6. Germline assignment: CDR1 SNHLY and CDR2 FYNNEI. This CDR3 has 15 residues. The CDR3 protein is CASSKGQYDNSPLHF. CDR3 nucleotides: TGTGCCAGCAGTAAGGGACAGTACGATAATTCACCCCTCCACTTT.

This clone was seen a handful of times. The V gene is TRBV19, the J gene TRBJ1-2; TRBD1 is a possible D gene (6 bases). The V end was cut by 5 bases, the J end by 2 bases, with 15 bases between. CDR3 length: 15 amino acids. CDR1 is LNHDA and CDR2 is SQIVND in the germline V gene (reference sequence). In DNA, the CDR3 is TGTGCCAGTAGTCGGCAGGGGATAGAAAACTATGGCTACACCTTC. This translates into CASSRQGIENYGYTF.

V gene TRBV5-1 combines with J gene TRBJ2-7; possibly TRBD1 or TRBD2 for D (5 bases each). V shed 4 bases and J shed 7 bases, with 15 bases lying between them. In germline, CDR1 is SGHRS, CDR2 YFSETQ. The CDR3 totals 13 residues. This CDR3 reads CASSLGRRWEQYF. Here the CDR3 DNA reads TGCGCCAGCAGCCTGGGACGTCGCTGGGAGCAGTACTTC.

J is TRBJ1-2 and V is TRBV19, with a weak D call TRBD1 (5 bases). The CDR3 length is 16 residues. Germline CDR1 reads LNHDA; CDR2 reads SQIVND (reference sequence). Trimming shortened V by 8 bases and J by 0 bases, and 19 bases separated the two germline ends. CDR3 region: CASGAQGESANYGYTF. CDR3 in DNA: TGTGCCAGTGGGGCGCAGGGAGAATCCGCTAACTATGGCTACACCTTC.

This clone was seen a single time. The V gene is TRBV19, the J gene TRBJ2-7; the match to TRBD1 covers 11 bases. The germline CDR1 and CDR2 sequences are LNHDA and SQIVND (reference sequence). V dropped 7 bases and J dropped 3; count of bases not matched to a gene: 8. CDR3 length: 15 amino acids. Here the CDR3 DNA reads TGTGCCAGTAAACCCCGGGACAGGGGGGACTACGAGCAGTACTTC. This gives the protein CASKPRDRGDYEQYF.

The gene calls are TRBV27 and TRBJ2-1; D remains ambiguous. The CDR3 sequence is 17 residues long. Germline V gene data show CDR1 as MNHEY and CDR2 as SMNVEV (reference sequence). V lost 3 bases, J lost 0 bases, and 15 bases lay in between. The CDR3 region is CASSLETPQSSYNEQFF. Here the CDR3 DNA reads TGTGCCAGCAGTTTGGAAACTCCACAAAGCTCCTACAATGAGCAGTTCTTC.

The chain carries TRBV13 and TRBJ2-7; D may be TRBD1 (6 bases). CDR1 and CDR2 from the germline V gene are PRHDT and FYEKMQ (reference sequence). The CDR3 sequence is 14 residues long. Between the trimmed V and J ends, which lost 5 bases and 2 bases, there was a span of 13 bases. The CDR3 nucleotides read TGTGCCAGCAGCCAAGGTAGGGACACCTACGAGCAGTACTTC. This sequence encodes CASSQGRDTYEQYF. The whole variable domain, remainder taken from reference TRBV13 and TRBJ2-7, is AAGVIQSPRHLIKEKRETATLKCYPIPRHDTVYWYQQGPGQDPQFLISFYEKMQSDKGSIPDRFSAQQFSDYHSELNMSSLELGDSALYFCASSQGRDTYEQYFGPGTRLTVT.